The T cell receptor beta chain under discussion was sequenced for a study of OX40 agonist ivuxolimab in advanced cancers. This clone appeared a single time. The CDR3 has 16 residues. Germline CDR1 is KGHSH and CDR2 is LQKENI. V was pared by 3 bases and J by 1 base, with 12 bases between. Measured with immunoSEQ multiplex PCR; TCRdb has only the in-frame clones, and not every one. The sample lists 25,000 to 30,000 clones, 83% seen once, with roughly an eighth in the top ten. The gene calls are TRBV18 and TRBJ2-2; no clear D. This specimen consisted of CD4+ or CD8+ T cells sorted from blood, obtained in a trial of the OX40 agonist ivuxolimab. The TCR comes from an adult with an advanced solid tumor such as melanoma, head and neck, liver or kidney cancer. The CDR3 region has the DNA TGTGCCAGCTCACCGGCAGAGATTCTGAACACCGGGGAGCTGTTTTTT. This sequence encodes CASSPAEILNTGELFF.